These T cell receptor beta chains were read from a single sample in a study of blood T cell repertoires in COVID-19. The protocol was immunoSEQ multiplex PCR, while the TCRdb copy is restricted to in-frame clones and leaves out a portion. There are around 15,000 clones in the sample; 80% to 90% occur only once, and about 30% lies in the top ten. Sequenced: peripheral blood. The receptor set was obtained from a man aged 65 to 79 in a cohort sampled during active COVID-19. The CDR3 runs from the conserved cysteine through the conserved F or W. The order of the fields is CDR3 protein, CDR3 DNA, CDR3 length, J gene, V gene, clone size, D gene. The D gene is left open where the match is weak. Rows give clone size only sometimes, using once, few, many, or a class for an expanded clone.

CDR3: CASSQDGLAETTDTQYF
DNA: TGCGCCAGCAGCCAAGATGGTCTAGCGGAGACCACAGATACGCAGTATTTT
length: 17
J: TRBJ2-3
V: TRBV4-1
size: -
D: TRBD2

CDR3: CASSQGLAGTNEQFF
DNA: TGTGCCAGCAGCCAGGGACTAGCGGGGACCAATGAGCAGTTCTTC
length: 15
J: TRBJ2-1
V: TRBV7-3
size: -
D: TRBD2

CDR3: CASSGLAGVRETQYF
DNA: TGTGCCAGCAGCGGACTAGCGGGAGTACGAGAGACCCAGTACTTC
length: 15
J: TRBJ2-5
V: TRBV9
size: -
D: TRBD2

CDR3: CASSTGQGADEAFF
DNA: TGTGCCAGCAGTACGGGACAGGGGGCTGATGAAGCTTTCTTT
length: 14
J: TRBJ1-1
V: TRBV6-2/TRBV6-3
size: medium-sized
D: TRBD1

CDR3: CASSPTSGGADTQYF
DNA: TGTGCCAGCAGCCCGACTAGCGGAGGAGCAGATACGCAGTATTTT
length: 15
J: TRBJ2-3
V: TRBV7-9
size: -
D: TRBD2

CDR3: CASPVGGQAPTNRGAFF
DNA: TGTGCCAGCCCTGTTGGAGGACAGGCCCCAACGAACCGAGGGGCTTTCTTT
length: 17
J: TRBJ1-1
V: TRBV27
size: once
D: TRBD1

CDR3: CASRLAGPYEQYF
DNA: TGTGCCAGCAGACTAGCGGGACCCTACGAGCAGTACTTC
length: 13
J: TRBJ2-7
V: TRBV7-2
size: -
D: TRBD2

CDR3: CASSESTVGTGCDEQYF
DNA: TGCGCCAGCAGTGAGTCGACAGTAGGGACAGGGTGTGACGAGCAGTACTTC
length: 17
J: TRBJ2-7
V: TRBV10-1
size: few
D: TRBD1

CDR3: CASSLAVDRAADTQYF
DNA: TGCGCCAGCAGCTTGGCCGTGGACAGGGCGGCAGATACGCAGTATTTT
length: 16
J: TRBJ2-3
V: TRBV5-1
size: -
D: TRBD1

CDR3: CASSPGGGVGEQYF
DNA: TGTGCCAGCAGCCCCGGTGGAGGGGTGGGAGAGCAGTACTTC
length: 14
J: TRBJ2-7
V: TRBV5-4
size: -
D: -

CDR3: CASSQSSYNEQFF
DNA: TGCGCCAGCAGCCAGAGCTCCTACAATGAGCAGTTCTTC
length: 13
J: TRBJ2-1
V: TRBV4-3
size: -
D: -

CDR3: CASSPRGPSSGAEAFF
DNA: TGTGCCAGCTCACCAAGAGGACCGAGCAGCGGCGCTGAAGCTTTCTTT
length: 16
J: TRBJ1-1
V: TRBV18
size: -
D: -

CDR3: CAWSQTGGPSYNEQFF
DNA: TGTGCCTGGAGTCAGACGGGAGGGCCTTCCTACAATGAGCAGTTCTTC
length: 16
J: TRBJ2-1
V: TRBV30
size: -
D: TRBD2

CDR3: CASSATLAGGAYEQYF
DNA: TGTGCCAGCAGCGCGACACTAGCGGGAGGCGCCTACGAGCAGTACTTC
length: 16
J: TRBJ2-7
V: TRBV3-1/TRBV3-2
size: few
D: TRBD2

CDR3: CAISSSGQGLNEQFF
DNA: TGTGCCATCAGCTCCTCGGGACAGGGCCTCAATGAGCAGTTCTTC
length: 15
J: TRBJ2-1
V: TRBV10-3
size: -
D: TRBD1

CDR3: CASSPDRGRYNEQFF
DNA: TGTGCCAGCAGCCCGGACAGGGGAAGATACAATGAGCAGTTCTTC
length: 15
J: TRBJ2-1
V: TRBV5-4
size: -
D: TRBD1

CDR3: CASSNPGGETQYF
DNA: TGTGCCAGCAGTAACCCCGGGGGGGAGACCCAGTACTTC
length: 13
J: TRBJ2-5
V: TRBV28
size: -
D: TRBD2

CDR3: CASSLAGLAGWETQYF
DNA: TGTGCCAGCAGCTTAGCGGGACTAGCGGGGTGGGAGACCCAGTACTTC
length: 16
J: TRBJ2-5
V: TRBV11-1
size: once
D: TRBD2

CDR3: CVSGTSSYNEQFF
DNA: TGTGTGTCGGGCACTAGCTCCTACAATGAGCAGTTCTTC
length: 13
J: TRBJ2-1
V: TRBV7-9
size: -
D: -

CDR3: CASSLEGAGYGYTF
DNA: TGCGCCAGCAGCTTGGAAGGGGCAGGCTATGGCTACACCTTC
length: 14
J: TRBJ1-2
V: TRBV5-1
size: -
D: -

CDR3: CASSPGGQETQYF
DNA: TGTGCCAGCAGCCCAGGGGGCCAAGAGACCCAGTACTTC
length: 13
J: TRBJ2-5
V: TRBV7-3
size: -
D: TRBD1

CDR3: CASSPGLEPHLEQFF
DNA: TGTGCCAGCTCGCCAGGACTAGAGCCTCATCTGGAGCAGTTCTTC
length: 15
J: TRBJ2-1
V: TRBV18
size: -
D: TRBD2

CDR3: CASRGQADEQYF
DNA: TGTGCCAGCAGGGGACAGGCCGACGAGCAGTACTTC
length: 12
J: TRBJ2-7
V: TRBV12-3/TRBV12-4
size: -
D: TRBD1

CDR3: CASSQGQAGAYEQYF
DNA: TGTGCCAGCAGTCAGGGACAGGCGGGTGCGTACGAGCAGTACTTC
length: 15
J: TRBJ2-7
V: TRBV6-5
size: -
D: TRBD1

CDR3: CATSELGLASTHEQFF
DNA: TGTGCCACCAGTGAATTGGGACTAGCGTCGACCCATGAGCAGTTCTTC
length: 16
J: TRBJ2-1
V: TRBV24-1
size: -
D: TRBD2

CDR3: CASSPGTAYNEQFF
DNA: TGTGCCAGTAGTCCCGGGACAGCTTACAATGAGCAGTTCTTC
length: 14
J: TRBJ2-1
V: TRBV19
size: once
D: TRBD1

CDR3: CASRGQYQETQYF
DNA: TGTGCCAGTAGAGGACAGTACCAAGAGACCCAGTACTTC
length: 13
J: TRBJ2-5
V: TRBV19
size: few
D: -

CDR3: CASRHGLGQSEISGANVLTF
DNA: TGTGCCAGCAGACATGGTTTGGGACAGAGCGAAATCTCTGGGGCCAACGTCCTGACTTTC
length: 20
J: TRBJ2-6
V: TRBV21-1
size: -
D: -

CDR3: CASSLGQDTGELFF
DNA: TGCGCCAGCAGCTTGGGACAAGACACCGGGGAGCTGTTTTTT
length: 14
J: TRBJ2-2
V: TRBV5-1
size: -
D: -

CDR3: CASSLPGTLGNEQFF
DNA: TGTGCCAGCAGCCTCCCCGGGACTCTTGGCAATGAGCAGTTCTTC
length: 15
J: TRBJ2-1
V: TRBV5-5
size: -
D: -

CDR3: CASSVPQGNHEQYF
DNA: TGTGCCAGCAGTGTACCACAGGGGAACCACGAGCAGTACTTC
length: 14
J: TRBJ2-7
V: TRBV25-1
size: -
D: TRBD1